The rows below give T cell receptor beta chains drawn from one sample of a study of cytomegalovirus exposure and HLA in healthy donors. Here immunoSEQ multiplex PCR was the method, and the copy in TCRdb shows in-frame clones only, minus some. The sample has 80,000 or so clones. The sample taken for sequencing was PBMCs. Every receptor here comes from a man in his fifties or sixties in good health and CMV-seropositive. CDR3s leave out the opening cysteine and the closing phenylalanine or tryptophan.

TRBJ2-3 TRBV30 AWSEGAGVSYTQY
TRBJ2-3 TRBV7-8 ASSPTWTGGASDTQY
TRBJ1-1 TRBV11-3 ASSPPGGTEAF
TRBJ1-1 TRBV10-3 AISGWTNTEAF
TRBJ1-2 TRBV18 ASSPPLQGLSYGYT
TRBJ2-2 TRBV7-9 ASSFLLTGDIGELF
TRBJ1-1 TRBV11-2 ASSLEAGANTEAF
TRBJ2-7 TRBV19 ATPHEQY
TRBJ1-1 TRBV15 ATSRGFRENTEAF
TRBJ2-3 TRBV11-3 ASSPGTSGRTDTQY
TRBJ2-4 TRBV5-1 ASSARQDVAKNIQY
TRBJ2-3 TRBV18 ASSPGHSSTDTQY